What follows are 32 T cell receptor beta chains derived from one specimen sequenced in a study of T cells after yellow fever vaccination. TCRdb ran MiXCR on the 5' RACE reads and lists one entry per CDR3 protein. Of roughly 150,000 distinct CDR3 sequences in the sample, 5% to 7.5% are singletons; the top ten hold approximately 0.61%. Sequencing used CD4+ T cells sorted from PBMCs, obtained 10 days after the yellow fever booster vaccination. Receptors originate from a man aged 25-40 years who received the YFV17D yellow fever vaccine.

This clonotype was picked up many times. The CDR3 loop reads CASSLPSQPQHF. The CDR3 nucleotides read TGTGCCAGCAGCCTCCCCTCTCAGCCCCAGCATTTT. V is TRBV5-6 and J is TRBJ1-5, with D unclear. V was clipped by 4 bases and J by 6 bases, with 8 bases between them. CDR1 and CDR2 from the germline V gene are SGHDT and YYEEEE. The CDR3 runs to 12 residues.

This clonotype has at least ten counts. The rearrangement uses TRBV12-3 or TRBV12-4 and TRBJ2-4, with TRBD1 identical over 7 bases. This CDR3 spans 14 amino acids. With 6 bases clipped from V and 4 bases from J, the junction kept 6 bases outside the gene matches. CDR3 sequence (DNA): TGTGCCAGCAGCCCGGACAGGACAAAAAACATTCAGTACTTC. Translated: CASSPDRTKNIQYF.

This clonotype occurred many times. This chain connects TRBV7-2 to TRBJ2-7; 7 bases agree with TRBD2. Per the germline V gene, CDR1 is SGHTA and CDR2 is FQGNSA. V dropped 5 bases and J dropped 0; count of bases not matched to a gene: 4. The length of the CDR3 is 14 residues. The chain's CDR3 is CASSRGGPSYEQYF. CDR3 coding DNA: TGTGCCAGCAGCCGCGGGGGTCCCTCCTACGAGCAGTACTTC.

This clonotype was found many times. This sequence joins TRBV7-9 and TRBJ2-3; D ambiguous. This CDR3 contains 10 residues. V lost 9 bases and J 9 bases, leaving 10 bases between the germline ends. Germline assignment: CDR1 SEHNR and CDR2 FQNEAQ (reference sequence). Here the CDR3 DNA reads TGTGCCAGTGTTTCCGCCACGCAGTATTTT. This translates into CASVSATQYF. The full variable domain, its missing parts supplied by reference TRBV7-9 and TRBJ2-3, is DTGVSQNPRHKITKRGQNVTFRCDPISEHNRLYWYRQTLGQGPEFLTYFQNEAQLEKSRLLSDRFSAERPKGSFSTLEIQRTEQGDSAMYLCASVSATQYFGPGTRLTVL.

This clonotype was seen ten or more times. The chain has TRBV5-1 and TRBJ2-4; 12 bases match TRBD2. Trimming removed 4 bases from V and 5 bases from J; junction bases left unmatched: 7. The germline CDR1 and CDR2 sequences are SGHRS and YFSETQ. This CDR3 has 16 amino acids. CDR3 bases: TGCGCCAGCAGCAGAGGACTAGCGGGACCTGAAAACATTCAGTACTTC. Encoded protein: CASSRGLAGPENIQYF.

This clonotype was detected a few times. The chain recombines TRBV27 with TRBJ2-1; no reliable D call. Looked up from germline, CDR1 is MNHEY and CDR2 is SMNVEV (reference sequence). This CDR3 comprises 14 residues. Trimming removed 4 bases from V and 4 bases from J, with 11 bases in between. This CDR3 is CASSWDNSYNEQFF. In DNA, the CDR3 is TGTGCCAGCAGTTGGGATAATTCTTACAATGAGCAGTTCTTC.

This clonotype showed up many times. The chain has TRBV14 and TRBJ2-7, with 8 bases fitting TRBD1. CDR1 is SGHDN and CDR2 is FVKESK in the germline V gene. Trimming cost V 4 bases and J 5 bases; bases outside gene matches: 10. The CDR3 length is 15 residues. As DNA, the CDR3 is TGTGCCAGCAGCCCCGGACAGGGAAGGAGGAACGAGCAGTACTTC. It translates to CASSPGQGRRNEQYF.

This clonotype came up many times. The V gene is TRBV11-2, the J gene TRBJ2-7; D is perhaps TRBD1 (5 bases). Germline V gives CDR1 SGHAT, CDR2 FQNNGV. V dropped 4 bases and J dropped 2 bases, with 9 bases sitting between them. CDR3 length: 13 amino acids. As DNA, the CDR3 is TGTGCCAGCAGCTGGGGCGGCCCCTACGAGCAGTACTTC. It specifies CASSWGGPYEQYF.

This clonotype was picked up many times. The chain recombines TRBV6-1 with TRBJ2-7; weak D call: TRBD1 (6 bases). Trimming cost V 3 bases and J 8 bases, with 14 bases left between them. The V gene's germline CDR1 is MNHNS and CDR2 SASEGT. There are 13 residues in the CDR3. The CDR3 here is CASSENRARKQYF. The CDR3 nucleotides are TGTGCCAGCAGTGAGAACAGGGCCCGAAAGCAGTACTTC.

About this clonotype: A much larger clonotype is one base distant, so this may be a read error. V is TRBV7-2 and J is TRBJ2-5, with 7 bases identical to TRBD2. After removal of 3 bases from V and 5 bases from J, the junction contained 6 bases not matched to a gene. CDR3 size: 14 residues. In germline, CDR1 is SGHTA, CDR2 FQGNSA. The CDR3 sequence: CTSSLGLSGETQYF. Written as DNA, the CDR3 is TGTACCAGCAGCTTGGGACTTAGCGGGGAGACCCAGTACTTC. The full variable domain, completed using reference TRBV7-2 and TRBJ2-5, is GAGVSQSPSNKVTEKGKDVELRCDPISGHTALYWYRQSLGQGLEFLIYFQGNSAPDKSGLPSDRFSAERTGGSVSTLTIQRTQQEDSAVYLCTSSLGLSGETQYFGPGTRLLVL.

This clonotype was counted ten times or more. V usage is TRBV20-1 and J usage is TRBJ2-4, with 10 positions matching TRBD1. This CDR3 comprises 14 residues. Trimming at V came to 4 bases and at J to 7 bases, leaving 7 bases not matched to a gene. Per the germline V gene, CDR1 is DFQATT and CDR2 is SNEGSKA (reference sequence). The CDR3 DNA reads TGCAGTGCTAACGGGGGACAGGGGACCAACATTCAGTACTTC. This codes for CSANGGQGTNIQYF.

This clonotype appeared many times. The chain couples TRBV27 to TRBJ1-2; D is possibly TRBD1 (6 bases). Germline lookup yields CDR1 MNHEY and CDR2 SMNVEV (reference sequence). The CDR3 consists of 16 residues. V was trimmed by 0 bases and J by 6 bases, leaving 17 bases between them. The CDR3 coding sequence is TGTGCCAGCAGTTTATCCCCCCGGGGGGGGCGGAATGGCTACACCTTC. This encodes CASSLSPRGGRNGYTF.

This clonotype has a count of ten or more. The chain recombines TRBV5-4 with TRBJ2-5; perhaps TRBD2 as D (7 bases). V was trimmed by 3 bases and J by 4 bases, leaving 19 bases between them. This CDR3 has 16 residues. CDR1 SGHNT and CDR2 YYREEE come from the germline V gene (reference sequence). The CDR3 DNA follows: TGTGCCAGCAGCTCGGAAAACAGGGTAGCGGGAGAGACCCAGTACTTC. Protein sequence: CASSSENRVAGETQYF.

The chain combines TRBV5-4 with TRBJ1-3; 8 bases fit TRBD1. V shed 5 bases and J 2 bases; nucleotides not matched to a gene: 15. Germline V gene data show CDR1 as SGHNT and CDR2 as YYREEE (reference sequence). The CDR3 is 18 residues long. This chain's CDR3 is CASSPGQELVGAGNTIYF. CDR3 nucleotide sequence: TGTGCCAGCAGTCCGGGACAGGAATTAGTGGGAGCTGGAAACACCATATATTTT.

This clonotype was seen ten or more times. The rearrangement joins TRBV20-1 to TRBJ2-5; a possible D gene is TRBD2 (6 bases). Germline loops: CDR1 DFQATT, CDR2 SNEGSKA (reference sequence). Trimming took off 6 bases at V and 5 bases at J, with 10 bases between the two ends. The CDR3 consists of 11 residues. CDR3 region: CSALGGETQYF. CDR3 bases: TGCAGTGCCCTAGGAGGGGAGACCCAGTACTTC.

This clonotype was counted many times. This chain joins TRBV27 and TRBJ1-1; D is ambiguous. This CDR3 spans 13 amino acids. CDR1 is MNHEY and CDR2 is SMNVEV in the germline V gene (reference sequence). Trimming removed 2 bases at V and 7 bases at J, with 11 bases between. DNA of the CDR3: TGTGCCAGCAGTTTAAAGGGATATGGTGAAGCTTTCTTT. Amino acid sequence: CASSLKGYGEAFF.

This chain links TRBV10-3 with TRBJ2-3; perhaps TRBD2 as D (5 bases). The CDR3 has 18 amino acids. Germline-derived CDR1 and CDR2 are ENHRY and SYGVKD. Trimming took off 6 bases at V and 1 base at J, with 23 bases between the two ends. The CDR3 sequence is CAISPGLLGRRGTDTQYF. Written as DNA, the CDR3 is TGTGCCATCAGCCCTGGACTCCTCGGCAGACGGGGCACAGATACGCAGTATTTT.

This clonotype was detected many times. The chain couples TRBV29-1 to TRBJ2-7; D might be TRBD2 (6 bases). Germline V CDR1 and CDR2: SQVTM, ANQGSEA. CDR3 length: 14 residues. Trimming shortened V by 5 bases and J by 5 bases, and 19 bases separated the two germline ends. CDR3 DNA: TGCAGCGTTCGGCCGGGACTGCAAGGCAACGAGCAGTACTTC. Its translation is CSVRPGLQGNEQYF.

This clonotype has at least ten counts. The chain joins TRBV20-1 to TRBJ1-2; D not certain. Per the germline V gene, CDR1 is DFQATT and CDR2 is SNEGSKA (reference sequence). The CDR3 has 11 residues. The CDR3 DNA sequence: TGCAGCGCAGGAGGCAACTATGGCTACACCTTC. It yields the protein CSAGGNYGYTF.

This clonotype was picked up many times. The chain uses TRBV7-2 and TRBJ2-5; D possibly corresponds to TRBD1 (5 bases). CDR1 and CDR2 (germline): SGHTA, FQGNSA. The germline V and J ends were trimmed by 3 bases and 5 bases, with 7 bases remaining between them. The CDR3 length is 12 residues. The CDR3 is CASSLGRETQYF. Here the CDR3 DNA reads TGTGCCAGCAGCTTGGGGCGGGAGACCCAGTACTTC.

Points on this clonotype: A read error may explain this, as a much larger clone is one base away. The chain recombines TRBV18 with TRBJ2-2; tentatively, D is TRBD2 (5 bases). This CDR3 region has 16 residues. The germline V gene encodes CDR1 KGHSH and CDR2 LQKENI. The CDR3 here is CDSSPTKGVSTGELFF. Written as DNA, the CDR3 is TGTGACAGCTCACCGACTAAGGGCGTAAGCACCGGGGAGCTGTTTTTT.

To note about this clonotype: Being one base from a much bigger clone, this may be a read error. The chain links TRBV27 to TRBJ1-5; D remains unclear. Germline V gene data show CDR1 as MNHEY and CDR2 as SMNVEV (reference sequence). The CDR3 length is 15 residues. Trimming took 5 bases from V and 6 from J, leaving 17 bases between them. The CDR3 protein is CASSALLQASQPQHF. CDR3 in DNA: TGTGCCAGCAGTGCCTTACTGCAGGCTAGTCAGCCCCAGCATTTT.

In its sample, this clonotype was seen many times. The CDR3 here is CASSLQGSAHRKYF. CDR3 bases: TGTGCCAGCAGTTTGCAGGGGTCCGCACATCGTAAGTACTTC. The chain carries TRBV12-3 or TRBV12-4 and TRBJ2-7; possibly TRBD1 for D (6 bases). The germline V and J ends were trimmed by 3 bases and 11 bases, with 20 bases remaining between them. The CDR3 totals 14 residues.

This clonotype was seen at least ten times. The rearrangement uses TRBV7-8 and TRBJ1-2; 11 nucleotides line up with TRBD1. Per germline, CDR1 SGHVS and CDR2 FQNEAQ. The V and J ends lost 1 base and 5 bases, in that order; junction bases with no gene match: 21. The CDR3 totals 21 residues. CDR3 region: CASSLVSRPGQGVTFFYGYTF. CDR3 sequence (DNA): TGTGCCAGCAGCTTAGTATCACGGCCGGGACAGGGGGTGACTTTCTTTTATGGCTACACCTTC.

This clonotype was observed at least ten times. The V and J genes are TRBV7-9 and TRBJ2-6; 9 nucleotides line up with TRBD2. V lost 6 bases to trimming and J lost 0 bases; unmatched junction nucleotides: 6. The CDR3 totals 17 residues. Germline CDR1 reads SEHNR; CDR2 reads FQNEAQ (reference sequence). This CDR3 reads CASSIAGVSSGANVLTF. The DNA for the CDR3 is TGTGCCAGCAGTATAGCGGGAGTGAGCTCTGGGGCCAACGTCCTGACTTTC.

In this sample, this clonotype turned up many times. This rearrangement joins TRBV24-1 to TRBJ2-3, with D uncertain. The CDR3 spans 11 residues. Germline CDR1 KGHDR, CDR2 SFDVKD. Trimming stripped 6 bases from V and 4 bases from J, with 4 bases between. The CDR3 spells CATSWSDTQYF. The CDR3 DNA follows: TGTGCCACCAGTTGGTCAGATACGCAGTATTTT.

This clonotype was observed at least ten times. The chain carries TRBV6-5 and TRBJ2-7; D gene ambiguous. The germline V gene has CDR1 MNHEY and CDR2 SVGAGI. The length of the CDR3 is 16 residues. V lost 4 bases and J 0 bases, leaving 16 bases between the germline ends. The CDR3 here is CASSSSWQAFSYEQYF. The CDR3, as DNA: TGTGCCAGCAGTTCCTCTTGGCAGGCCTTCTCCTACGAGCAGTACTTC.

This clonotype has a handful of counts. The gene calls are TRBV20-1 and TRBJ2-1; 13 bases agree with TRBD2. CDR1 is DFQATT and CDR2 is SNEGSKA in the germline V gene (reference sequence). The CDR3 totals 16 residues. CDR3 in amino acids: CCTRGTSGRAGNEQFF. The CDR3 nucleotides are TGCTGCACGAGGGGAACTAGCGGGAGGGCCGGTAATGAGCAGTTCTTC.

V gene TRBV20-1 combines with J gene TRBJ2-1, with 14 bases matching TRBD2. There are 15 residues in the CDR3. Germline lookup yields CDR1 DFQATT and CDR2 SNEGSKA (reference sequence). Losses at the gene ends were 5 bases for V and 8 bases for J; bases not matched to a gene: 8. CDR3 in DNA: TGCAGTGCTCAGACTAGCGGGAGGGCCAGGGATGAGCAGTTCTTC. Protein product: CSAQTSGRARDEQFF.

This clonotype was seen at least ten times. This sequence joins TRBV20-1 and TRBJ2-5; tentatively, D is TRBD2 (5 bases). CDR3 size: 15 residues. CDR1 is DFQATT, CDR2 SNEGSKA, per germline (reference sequence). Trimming stripped 0 bases from V and 5 bases from J, with 16 bases between. The CDR3 coding sequence is TGCAGTGCTAGAGATAGCGTCACGGCTAGCGAGACCCAGTACTTC. This gives the protein CSARDSVTASETQYF.

This clonotype was found many times. The V and J genes are TRBV12-3 or TRBV12-4 and TRBJ2-7; tentatively, D is TRBD1 or TRBD2 (5 bases each). Trimming removed 6 bases at V and 5 bases at J, with 17 bases between. This CDR3 spans 14 amino acids. The CDR3 here is CASSPRDGIHEQYF. The CDR3 nucleotides are TGTGCCAGCAGCCCCCGGGACGGAATCCACGAGCAGTACTTC.

This clonotype was seen more than once but under ten times. The genes are TRBV2 and TRBJ1-5, with D hard to call. Germline V gives CDR1 SNHLY, CDR2 FYNNEI. Trimming pared 8 bases from V and 5 bases from J, leaving 10 bases between. The CDR3 spans 12 residues. The CDR3 region is CASGLGYQPQHF. The CDR3 nucleotides are TGTGCCAGCGGGCTCGGGTATCAGCCCCAGCATTTT.